A single sample is the source of the 12 T cell receptor beta chains below, sequenced in a study of cytomegalovirus exposure and HLA in healthy donors. The PCR employed 60 Vbeta primers together with 13 Jbeta primers. The method was immunoSEQ multiplex PCR; TCRdb's version includes in-frame clones alone and lacks a portion of them. The sample lists under 200,000 clones; 80% were seen once. The sample consisted of PBMCs. The receptor source for this set is a male donor in good health and CMV-seropositive.

This clone came up a few times. V gene TRBV6-6 combines with J gene TRBJ2-2, with 8 bases fitting TRBD1. J gave up 4 bases and V 10 bases, and 5 bases lay outside the gene matches. Germline V gene data show CDR1 as MNHNY and CDR2 as SVGAGI (reference sequence). This CDR3 has 13 residues. CDR3 sequence reads: CATGTGSTGELFF. The CDR3 bases are TGTGCCACTGGGACAGGTAGCACCGGGGAGCTGTTTTTT.

The chain has TRBV5-5 and TRBJ2-7, with 7 bases that match TRBD2. The V and J ends lost 4 bases and 3 bases, in that order; junction bases with no gene match: 10. The length of the CDR3 is 15 residues. Germline CDR1 is SGHKS and CDR2 is YYEKEE (reference sequence). CDR3: CASSPTLAPNYEQYF. The CDR3 DNA follows: TGTGCCAGCAGCCCGACACTAGCGCCTAACTACGAGCAGTACTTC.

V gene TRBV15 combines with J gene TRBJ2-5, with 10 bases fitting TRBD1. V dropped 3 bases and J dropped 5; count of bases not matched to a gene: 3. The CDR3 consists of 14 residues. Germline-derived CDR1 and CDR2 are LNHNV and YYDKDF (reference sequence). This chain's CDR3 is CATSRTGGGETQYF. CDR3 in DNA: TGTGCCACCAGCAGGACAGGGGGCGGCGAGACCCAGTACTTC.

CDR3 sequence: CASSGGYEQYF. Here the CDR3 DNA reads TGTGCCAGCAGTGGGGGGTACGAGCAGTACTTC. The chain has TRBV27 and TRBJ2-5, with TRBD2 as a possible D gene (6 bases). With the DNA end fitting TRBJ2-7 better, the J assignment may be wrong. Germline CDR1 MNHEY, CDR2 SMNVEV (reference sequence). The CDR3 covers 11 residues.

This sequence joins TRBV5-6 and TRBJ1-3; D is unclear. V lost 1 base and J lost 4, with 18 bases in between. This CDR3 is 17 amino acids long. Germline V CDR1 and CDR2: SGHDT, YYEEEE. CDR3 DNA sequence: TGTGCCAGCAGCTTGAGGTCGGGATGGGCCTACGGAAACACCATATATTTT. Its protein is CASSLRSGWAYGNTIYF.

The gene calls are TRBV7-2 and TRBJ2-1; 7 positions agree with TRBD2. V trimming: 4 bases; J trimming: 8 bases; junction bases outside the gene matches: 5. Germline assignment: CDR1 SGHTA and CDR2 FQGNSA. The CDR3 consists of 13 residues. Here the CDR3 DNA reads TGTGCCAGCAGCTGGCGGGCGGGGGATGAGCAGTTCTTC. Its protein product is CASSWRAGDEQFF.

The chain uses TRBV30 and TRBJ1-5; 8 positions match TRBD1. Unmatched junction bases numbered 7, after V lost 2 bases and J lost 7 bases. CDR1 is GTSNPN and CDR2 is SVGIG in the germline V gene (reference sequence). CDR3 length: 14 amino acids. CDR3 sequence (DNA): TGTGCCTGGAGTTCCCCAGGGGGCCGGCAGCCCCAGCATTTT. Its translation: CAWSSPGGRQPQHF.

This rearrangement joins TRBV7-2 to TRBJ1-3; TRBD1 matches 9 bases. The CDR3 totals 15 residues. V shed 6 bases, J shed 3 bases, and the junction held 6 bases outside the gene matches. Germline lookup yields CDR1 SGHTA and CDR2 FQGNSA. CDR3 residues: CASRPTGGIGNTIYF. Here the CDR3 DNA reads TGTGCCAGCAGGCCGACAGGGGGAATTGGAAACACCATATATTTT.

With respect to this clone: With a much larger clone just one base away, this may be a read error. The gene calls are TRBV5-8 and TRBJ2-5; D perhaps matches TRBD1 (6 bases). The closer fit of TRBJ2-7 to the DNA end suggests the J call may be wrong. Germline V gene data show CDR1 as SGHTS and CDR2 as YDEGEE. There are 15 residues in the CDR3. CDR3 amino acids: CASDRLWTESDEQYF. CDR3 coding DNA: TGCGCCAGCGACCGACTGTGGACAGAGTCGGACGAGCAGTACTTC.

The gene calls are TRBV19 and TRBJ1-5; 9 positions agree with TRBD1. The CDR3 totals 13 residues. The trim removed 7 bases at V and 11 bases at J, leaving 9 bases unmatched. The germline CDR1 and CDR2 sequences are LNHDA and SQIVND (reference sequence). The CDR3 reads CASIGDRAVSQHF. The CDR3 DNA reads as TGTGCCAGTATTGGGGACAGGGCCGTTTCCCAGCATTTT.

The rearrangement uses TRBV11-3 and TRBJ2-7; TRBD2 might be the D (5 bases). The CDR3 totals 11 residues. The germline V gene encodes CDR1 SGHNT and CDR2 YENEEA. Trimming removed 5 bases from V and 3 bases from J, with 5 bases in between. The CDR3 region is CASSRDYEQYF. The DNA of the CDR3 is TGTGCCAGCAGCCGGGACTACGAGCAGTACTTC.

The V call is TRBV2, the J call TRBJ1-6; D is possibly TRBD1 (5 bases). Trimming removed 3 bases from V and 4 bases from J, with 7 bases in between. There are 14 residues in the CDR3. CDR1 is SNHLY and CDR2 is FYNNEI in the germline V gene. The CDR3: CASSDRQYNSPLHF. CDR3 bases: TGTGCCAGCAGTGATCGACAGTATAATTCACCCCTCCACTTT.